The entry below gives a single TCR beta chain sequence along with its context. Its cognate antigen is unknown. The CDR3 runs to 16 residues. From germline, CDR1 is LNHDA and CDR2 SQIVND (reference sequence). Trimming removed 5 bases from V and 3 bases from J; junction bases left unmatched: 7. The data are from a study of cytomegalovirus exposure and HLA in healthy donors. About the study: Tens of millions of unique TCRs from HLA-typed donors were held in an early release of data.

Study conclusions and caveats: Some V segments, TRBV6-2 and TRBV6-3 among them, were indistinguishable and were therefore excluded.

Both 60 Vbeta primers and 13 Jbeta primers went into the PCR. Authors' methods: In a later analysis, about 11 million of 60 million to 80 million unique beta chains occurred in at least two donors. Produced via immunoSEQ multiplex PCR; TCRdb's table is partial and in-frame only. D and trimming were read from the DNA, whereas the V and J calls and clone size are those reported in that table. The sample contains under 200,000 clones, just under 80% of which appear only once. The sample consisted of PBMCs. V and J are TRBV19 and TRBJ2-2, with 9 bases identical to TRBD1. This receptor was taken from a man aged 25-40 years in good health and CMV-seronegative. The CDR3 DNA reads TGTGCCAGTAGTGAACCGGGACAGGGTCACACCGGGGAGCTGTTTTTT. This translates into CASSEPGQGHTGELFF.